Shown below are 32 T cell receptor beta chains from a single sample sequenced in a study of cytomegalovirus exposure and HLA in healthy donors. The method was immunoSEQ multiplex PCR; TCRdb's version includes in-frame clones alone and lacks a portion of them. The sample lists fewer than 70,000 clones, roughly 94% occurring once. The sequencing input was PBMCs. The receptors here all came from a woman aged 18 to 35 in good health and CMV-seropositive.

The rearrangement links TRBV15 to TRBJ1-4, with D uncertain. Germline V CDR1 and CDR2: LNHNV, YYDKDF (reference sequence). V shed 3 bases and J shed 8 bases, with 13 bases lying between them. The CDR3 is made up of 14 amino acids. CDR3 residues: CATSSGSAGEKLFF. The CDR3 coding sequence is TGTGCCACCAGCAGTGGAAGTGCCGGGGAAAAACTGTTTTTT.

This clone was observed a few times. The V call is TRBV29-1, the J call TRBJ2-1, with TRBD2 matching 11 bases. CDR1 is SQVTM and CDR2 is ANQGSEA in the germline V gene. The trim removed 1 base at V and 5 bases at J, leaving 10 bases unmatched. This CDR3 contains 17 residues. CDR3 nucleotide sequence: TGCAGCGTTGAAGGACTAGCGGGAACATCTAGGGACAATGAGCAGTTCTTC. Encoded protein: CSVEGLAGTSRDNEQFF.

V is TRBV5-1 and J is TRBJ2-1; D gene unclear. Deletions cut 0 bases from V and 5 bases from J, with 9 bases between. This CDR3 has 14 amino acids. Germline V gene lookup returns CDR1 SGHRS and CDR2 YFSETQ. CDR3 region: CASSLDLIDNEQFF. The CDR3 bases are TGCGCCAGCAGCTTGGACCTAATAGACAATGAGCAGTTCTTC.

The chain carries TRBV4-1 and TRBJ2-5, with 7 bases aligning to TRBD1. J was trimmed by 2 bases and V by 0 bases; bases with no gene match: 6. CDR3 size: 16 residues. CDR1 is MGHRA and CDR2 is YSYEKL in the germline V gene. CDR3 sequence reads: CASSQDGTVEQETQYF. The CDR3 bases are TGCGCCAGCAGCCAAGATGGGACAGTAGAACAAGAGACCCAGTACTTC.

The chain has TRBV27 and TRBJ2-6; the D gene is possibly TRBD1 (5 bases). Between the trimmed V and J ends, which lost 6 bases and 4 bases, there was a span of 10 bases. Germline V gene lookup returns CDR1 MNHEY and CDR2 SMNVEV (reference sequence). The CDR3 contains 14 residues. CDR3 sequence reads: CASSIGAGANVLTF. Written as DNA, the CDR3 is TGTGCCAGCAGCATTGGGGCCGGGGCCAACGTCCTGACTTTC.

This clone was seen just once. The CDR3, as DNA: TGCGCCAGCAGCTTGGGGCAGGCGAATAATTCACCCCTCCACTTT. Its translation: CASSLGQANNSPLHF. The V gene is TRBV5-1, the J gene TRBJ1-6; unclear D gene. Germline-derived CDR1 and CDR2 are SGHRS and YFSETQ. V was pared by 0 bases and J by 5 bases, with 9 bases between. The CDR3 runs to 15 residues.

The chain has TRBV5-4 and TRBJ2-4; 10 bases match TRBD1. Germline lookup yields CDR1 SGHNT and CDR2 YYREEE (reference sequence). The CDR3 consists of 13 residues. Trimming took 4 bases from V and 8 from J; bases not matched to a gene: 3. This CDR3 is CASSPGTGDIQYF. CDR3 nucleotide sequence: TGTGCCAGCAGCCCCGGGACAGGGGACATTCAGTACTTC. Variable domain in full (rest from reference TRBV5-4 and TRBJ2-4): ETGVTQSPTHLIKTRGQQVTLRCSSQSGHNTVSWYQQALGQGPQFIFQYYREEENGRGNFPPRFSGLQFPNYSSELNVNALELDDSALYLCASSPGTGDIQYFGAGTRLSVL.

The chain's CDR3 is CASSYGGVRDNTEAFF. Written as DNA, the CDR3 is TGTGCCAGCAGTTACGGGGGGGTGAGAGATAACACTGAAGCTTTCTTT. J is TRBJ1-1 and V is TRBV6-6; weak D call: TRBD1 (5 bases). Deletions cut 2 bases from V and 2 bases from J, with 15 bases between. Germline values: CDR1 MNHNY, CDR2 SVGAGI (reference sequence). The CDR3 has 16 residues.

This clone was observed a single time. The CDR3 bases are TGTGCCTGGAGTGTAGGGGCGGGACCGTACGAGCAGTACTTC. It codes for CAWSVGAGPYEQYF. The chain is built from TRBV30 and TRBJ2-7; TRBD2 might be the D (6 bases). Trimming took off 0 bases at V and 4 bases at J, with 13 bases between the two ends. CDR1 and CDR2 from the germline V gene are GTSNPN and SVGIG (reference sequence). The CDR3 spans 14 residues.

V usage is TRBV5-6 and J usage is TRBJ2-5; TRBD1 matches 8 bases. There are 15 residues in the CDR3. V shed 0 bases, J shed 1 base, and the junction held 2 bases outside the gene matches. Per the germline V gene, CDR1 is SGHDT and CDR2 is YYEEEE. The CDR3 sequence is CASSLVTGGQETQYF. The CDR3 region has the DNA TGTGCCAGCAGCTTGGTAACAGGGGGCCAAGAGACCCAGTACTTC.

V and J are TRBV28 and TRBJ2-3; 16 nucleotides align to TRBD2. The CDR3 covers 15 residues. V lost 6 bases to trimming and J lost 14 bases; unmatched junction nucleotides: 11. CDR1 MDHEN and CDR2 SYDVKM come from the germline V gene. CDR3 residues: CASSLGLAGGGLWYF. CDR3 DNA: TGTGCCAGCAGCCTGGGACTAGCGGGAGGGGGTTTATGGTATTTT.

The V and J genes are TRBV5-6 and TRBJ2-3; D call uncertain. Trimming pared 4 bases from V and 1 base from J, leaving 10 bases between. From germline, CDR1 is SGHDT and CDR2 YYEEEE. The CDR3 sequence is 14 residues long. Here the CDR3 DNA reads TGTGCCAGCAGCCGCGACTGGGGCACAGATACGCAGTATTTT. It codes for CASSRDWGTDTQYF.

This chain links TRBV30 with TRBJ1-2; TRBD1 matches at 7 bases. Germline trimming cut 2 bases from V and 4 bases from J; bases unmatched to any gene: 7. Per germline, CDR1 GTSNPN and CDR2 SVGIG (reference sequence). This CDR3 is 14 amino acids long. The CDR3 DNA reads TGTGCCTGGAGTTCTGACAGGGCCGGCTATGGCTACACCTTC. It is translated as CAWSSDRAGYGYTF.

The CDR3: CAISGQGMTGNTIYF. In DNA form, the CDR3 reads TGTGCCATCAGCGGTCAGGGCATGACTGGAAACACCATATATTTT. The gene calls are TRBV10-3 and TRBJ1-3; TRBD1 is a possible D gene (5 bases). The CDR3 is made up of 15 amino acids. The V gene's germline CDR1 is ENHRY and CDR2 SYGVKD. V was pared by 6 bases and J by 2 bases, with 14 bases between.

The chain combines TRBV7-9 with TRBJ1-3; D is perhaps TRBD1 (5 bases). Germline loops: CDR1 SEHNR, CDR2 FQNEAQ (reference sequence). CDR3 size: 13 residues. With 7 bases removed from V and 6 bases from J, the gap between germline ends came to 13 bases. CDR3 sequence: CASTPPQENTIYF. The CDR3 DNA sequence: TGTGCCAGCACCCCCCCACAGGAAAACACCATATATTTT. Filled out from reference TRBV7-9 and TRBJ1-3, the complete variable domain reads DTGVSQNPRHKITKRGQNVTFRCDPISEHNRLYWYRQTLGQGPEFLTYFQNEAQLEKSRLLSDRFSAERPKGSFSTLEIQRTEQGDSAMYLCASTPPQENTIYFGEGSWLTVV.

The chain joins TRBV19 to TRBJ2-1, with TRBD2 matching over 11 bases. V lost 5 bases, J lost 4 bases, and 10 bases stayed unmatched. The CDR3 spans 17 residues. Germline loops: CDR1 LNHDA, CDR2 SQIVND (reference sequence). The CDR3 protein is CASSLTSGRPLYNEQFF. The CDR3 nucleotides read TGTGCCAGTAGTCTTACTAGCGGGAGACCCCTTTACAATGAGCAGTTCTTC. The variable domain in full, completed from reference TRBV19 and TRBJ2-1, reads DGGITQSPKYLFRKEGQNVTLSCEQNLNHDAMYWYRQDPGQGLRLIYYSQIVNDFQKGDIAEGYSVSREKKESFPLTVTSAQKNPTAFYLCASSLTSGRPLYNEQFFGPGTRLTVL.

The V and J genes are TRBV7-3 and TRBJ2-3, with 9 bases matching TRBD2. Trimming took 5 bases from V and 5 from J; bases not matched to a gene: 14. Germline V gives CDR1 SGHTA, CDR2 FQGTGA. The CDR3 consists of 17 residues. The CDR3 DNA is TGTGCCAGCAGCCCCCAAGCTAGCGGGGCCACCCGAGATACGCAGTATTTT. Amino acid sequence: CASSPQASGATRDTQYF. The full variable domain, with the rest looked up from reference TRBV7-3 and TRBJ2-3, is GAGVSQTPSNKVTEKGKYVELRCDPISGHTALYWYRQSLGQGPEFLIYFQGTGAADDSGLPNDRFFAVRPEGSVSTLKIQRTERGDSAVYLCASSPQASGATRDTQYFGPGTRLTVL.

The chain couples TRBV9 to TRBJ2-3; TRBD1 aligns across 7 bases. The germline gives CDR1 SGDLS, CDR2 YYNGEE. The CDR3 totals 14 residues. The trim removed 3 bases at V and 3 bases at J, leaving 4 bases unmatched. The CDR3 here is CASSGGTVTDTQYF. The CDR3 DNA reads TGTGCCAGCAGCGGGGGGACAGTGACAGATACGCAGTATTTT.

The chain uses TRBV6-6 and TRBJ2-1; TRBD2 matches at 7 bases. J lost 5 bases, V lost 5 bases, and 9 bases had no gene match. Germline V gene data show CDR1 as MNHNY and CDR2 as SVGAGI (reference sequence). The CDR3 sequence is 15 residues long. CDR3 region: CASSKTSRGHNEQFF. As DNA, the CDR3 is TGTGCCAGCAGTAAGACTAGCCGTGGTCACAATGAGCAGTTCTTC.

This chain uses TRBV2 with TRBJ2-1; the D gene is possibly TRBD1 (6 bases). This CDR3 comprises 12 residues. The germline V and J ends were trimmed by 3 bases and 12 bases, with 12 bases remaining between them. The germline CDR1 and CDR2 sequences are SNHLY and FYNNEI. CDR3 protein: CASSEDLQGQFF. CDR3 sequence (DNA): TGTGCCAGCAGTGAGGACCTACAGGGGCAGTTCTTC.

The rearrangement uses TRBV29-1 and TRBJ1-1; D may be TRBD1 (6 bases). Germline V gene lookup returns CDR1 SQVTM and CDR2 ANQGSEA. The CDR3 contains 13 residues. With 7 bases removed from V and 4 bases from J, the gap between germline ends came to 16 bases. CDR3 sequence (DNA): TGCAGCGGCATGACAGGTTGGGGCACTGAAGCTTTCTTT. Its translation: CSGMTGWGTEAFF.

The chain has TRBV28 and TRBJ1-2; D not resolved. V lost 5 bases and J lost 4, with 11 bases in between. Germline CDR1 MDHEN, CDR2 SYDVKM. The CDR3 has 13 residues. The CDR3 nucleotides read TGTGCCAGCAGTGCCCAGCCAGGCTATGGCTACACCTTC. It translates to CASSAQPGYGYTF.

The chain is built from TRBV5-5 and TRBJ2-5, with 12 nucleotides matching TRBD1. V trimming: 2 bases; J trimming: 5 bases; junction bases outside the gene matches: 7. Germline-derived CDR1 and CDR2 are SGHKS and YYEKEE (reference sequence). The CDR3 loop spans 16 amino acids. Here the CDR3 reads CASSFGGQGAWETQYF. As DNA, the CDR3 is TGTGCCAGCAGCTTTGGGGGACAGGGGGCTTGGGAGACCCAGTACTTC.

The chain has TRBV7-8 and TRBJ2-3; 8 nucleotides line up with TRBD2. Germline CDR1 reads SGHVS; CDR2 reads FQNEAQ. The CDR3 has 14 residues. J gave up 2 bases and V 5 bases, and 3 bases lay outside the gene matches. CDR3 nucleotide sequence: TGTGCCAGCAGCCCTAGCGGGCTCACAGATACGCAGTATTTT. Protein sequence: CASSPSGLTDTQYF. The whole variable domain, filled in from reference TRBV7-8 and TRBJ2-3, reads GAGVSQSPRYKVAKRGQDVALRCDPISGHVSLFWYQQALGQGPEFLTYFQNEAQLDKSGLPSDRFFAERPEGSVSTLKIQRTQQEDSAVYLCASSPSGLTDTQYFGPGTRLTVL.

The chain employs TRBV28 and TRBJ1-5; 7 nucleotides agree with TRBD1. V lost 3 bases to trimming and J lost 3 bases; unmatched junction nucleotides: 5. From germline, CDR1 is MDHEN and CDR2 SYDVKM. The CDR3 length is 15 residues. The CDR3 loop reads CASSFMGQHNQPQHF. In DNA form, the CDR3 reads TGTGCCAGCAGTTTTATGGGACAGCACAATCAGCCCCAGCATTTT.

The chain joins TRBV7-2 to TRBJ2-5; 7 bases align to TRBD1. This CDR3 has 15 amino acids. V was pared by 6 bases and J by 5 bases, with 12 bases of the junction left unmatched. Germline values: CDR1 SGHTA, CDR2 FQGNSA. CDR3 in DNA: TGTGCCAGCAGTCCGACAGGGTCCCCAGGCGAGACCCAGTACTTC. Its translation is CASSPTGSPGETQYF.

As DNA, the CDR3 is TGTGCCAGCAGCTTTAGTAGCGGGGCCGGCTGGGAGCAGTACTTC. Translation: CASSFSSGAGWEQYF. This rearrangement joins TRBV13 to TRBJ2-7; 8 positions agree with TRBD2. Germline values: CDR1 PRHDT, CDR2 FYEKMQ (reference sequence). This CDR3 is 15 amino acids long. Trimming took 3 bases from V and 7 from J; bases not matched to a gene: 11.

V and J are TRBV19 and TRBJ1-1, with D possibly being TRBD1 (5 bases). The germline CDR1 and CDR2 sequences are LNHDA and SQIVND (reference sequence). Trimming removed 6 bases from V and 0 bases from J, with 11 bases in between. CDR3 size: 14 residues. The CDR3 nucleotides read TGTGCCAGTAGCCTCGGGGGATTGAACACTGAAGCTTTCTTT. Translating it yields CASSLGGLNTEAFF.

V is TRBV5-4 and J is TRBJ2-1; 12 bases fit TRBD2. The CDR3 covers 15 residues. V lost 5 bases, J lost 1 base, and 1 base stayed unmatched. Per the germline V gene, CDR1 is SGHNT and CDR2 is YYREEE (reference sequence). The CDR3 reads CASRLAGGSYNEQFF. For the CDR3, the DNA is TGTGCCAGCAGACTAGCGGGAGGTTCCTACAATGAGCAGTTCTTC.

This chain joins TRBV28 and TRBJ1-5; 11 bases align to TRBD1. With 10 bases clipped from V and 0 bases from J, the junction kept 14 bases outside the gene matches. CDR3 length equals 18 residues. Germline V gives CDR1 MDHEN, CDR2 SYDVKM. The CDR3 spells CATRNLDRGLYSNQPQHF. DNA of the CDR3: TGTGCCACCCGGAATCTGGACAGGGGGCTATATAGCAATCAGCCCCAGCATTTT.

This rearrangement joins TRBV2 to TRBJ2-1; 11 bases are shared with TRBD2. Trimming at V came to 6 bases and at J to 2 bases, leaving 6 bases not matched to a gene. This CDR3 region has 16 residues. Germline V gene data show CDR1 as SNHLY and CDR2 as FYNNEI. Here the CDR3 DNA reads TGTGCCAGCAGAGTAAATAGCGGGAGGGCCTACAATGAGCAGTTCTTC. Amino acids: CASRVNSGRAYNEQFF.

The rearrangement joins TRBV4-2 to TRBJ1-2; 8 nucleotides align to TRBD1. V was pared by 0 bases and J by 4 bases, with 4 bases of the junction left unmatched. The germline V gene encodes CDR1 LGHNA and CDR2 YNFKEQ. The CDR3 contains 15 residues. For the CDR3, the DNA is TGTGCCAGCAGCCAAGAAGCAGGACAGGGCTATGGCTACACCTTC. Translation gives CASSQEAGQGYGYTF.